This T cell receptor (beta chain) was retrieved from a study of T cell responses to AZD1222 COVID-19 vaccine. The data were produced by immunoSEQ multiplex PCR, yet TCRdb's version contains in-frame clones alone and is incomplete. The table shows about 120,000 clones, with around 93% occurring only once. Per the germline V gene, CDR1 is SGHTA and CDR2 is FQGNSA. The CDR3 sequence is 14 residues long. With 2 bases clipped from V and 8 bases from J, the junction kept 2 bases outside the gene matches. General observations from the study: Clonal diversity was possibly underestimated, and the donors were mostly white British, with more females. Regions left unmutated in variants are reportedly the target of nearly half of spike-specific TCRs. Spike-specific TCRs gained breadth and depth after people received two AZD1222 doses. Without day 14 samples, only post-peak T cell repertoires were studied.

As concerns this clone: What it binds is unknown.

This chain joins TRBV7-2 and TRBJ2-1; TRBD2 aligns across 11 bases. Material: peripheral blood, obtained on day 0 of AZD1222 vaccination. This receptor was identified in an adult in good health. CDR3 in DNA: TGTGCCAGCAGCTTAACTAGCGGGAGCTATGAGCAGTTCTTC. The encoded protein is CASSLTSGSYEQFF.